This T cell receptor beta chain was sequenced during a study of T-cell memory formation after mild COVID-19. Looking at the study overall: TCR clusters were mostly confined to one donor each.

The CDR3 runs 16 residues. V lost 1 base, J lost 3 bases, and 7 bases stayed unmatched. Germline lookup yields CDR1 SGHAT and CDR2 FQNNGV. This clonotype was picked up a small number of times. Antigen: not known. Via MiXCR, TCRdb re-called the 5' RACE reads, giving one row per CDR3 protein. The sample lists approximately 570,000 distinct CDR3 sequences, about a sixth occurring once. Study results and limitations: Some responding clones appeared in pre-infection memory, suggesting cross-reactive memory joined. Clones contracting day 15 to 85 were balanced CD4/CD8; later expanders leaned CD4+. Chiefly within CM and EM were the contracting CD4+ clones; CD8+ ones were within EMRA.

This rearrangement joins TRBV11-2 to TRBJ2-7; 9 bases align to TRBD1. The sample comprised PBMCs or a T cell subset sorted from them (not recorded which). The receptor was isolated from an adult woman who had mild COVID-19 (a few samples of this study predate the infection). Cell type and time point are not known. CDR3 sequence: CASSLGGQGWNYEQYF. The DNA of the CDR3 is TGTGCCAGCAGCTTAGGGGGACAGGGTTGGAACTACGAGCAGTACTTC.